This T cell receptor (beta chain) was sequenced in a study of T cell responses to AZD1222 COVID-19 vaccine. Across the study: It was second doses at about 4 or about 12 weeks that were pooled. Study observations and caveats: Among those given AZD1222, only six were seropositive at baseline. Vaccine-associated CD4 TCRs spanned spike, dominant at 160-218 and 743-854.

Regarding this clone: Its antigen is unknown.

This CDR3 contains 17 residues. CDR1 is MGHRA and CDR2 is YSYEKL in the germline V gene. Trimming shortened V by 0 bases and J by 5 bases, and 17 bases separated the two germline ends. The repertoire was sequenced with immunoSEQ multiplex PCR; TCRdb's copy has only in-frame clones and lacks some. Of 110,000 to 150,000 clones listed, about nine tenths were seen once; the top ten hold around 3.7%. The V and J genes are TRBV4-1 and TRBJ1-5; a weak D match, TRBD1 (6 bases). The sample in question was peripheral blood, obtained on day 0 of AZD1222 vaccination. The TCR comes from an adult in good health. CDR3 bases: TGCGCCAGCAGCCAAGATGGCGGGGCGGGGGGCCATCAGCCCCAGCATTTT. Amino acid sequence: CASSQDGGAGGHQPQHF.